These T cell receptor beta chains were read from a single sample in a study of T cells in Graves' hyperthyroidism and ophthalmopathy. TCRdb reprocessed the multiplex PCR reads via MiXCR and lists one record per CDR3 protein. The data hold about 600,000 distinct CDR3 sequences, with 14% observed a single time. Specimen: blood. These TCRs come from a woman under 30 with Graves' ophthalmopathy. Each CDR3 is given with its conserved first and last residue. Fields, in order: V gene, J gene, D gene, CDR3 protein. D genes are given only for firm matches.

V gene: TRBV6-2/TRBV6-3; J gene: TRBJ2-3; D gene: TRBD2; CDR3 protein: CASRSSGWRTSLDTQCF
V gene: TRBV20-1; J gene: TRBJ2-3; D gene: TRBD2; CDR3 protein: CSASDRREGDTQYF
V gene: TRBV13; J gene: TRBJ2-7; D gene: -; CDR3 protein: CASSLRVDEQYF
V gene: TRBV24-1; J gene: TRBJ2-5; D gene: TRBD1; CDR3 protein: CATSDQTPGQGFGETQYF
V gene: TRBV7-2; J gene: TRBJ2-1; D gene: -; CDR3 protein: CARLDGGEQFF
V gene: TRBV30; J gene: TRBJ1-4; D gene: -; CDR3 protein: CAWRGQGLGELFF
V gene: TRBV27; J gene: TRBJ2-3; D gene: -; CDR3 protein: CASSYRTWADTQYF
V gene: TRBV3-1; J gene: TRBJ1-1; D gene: -; CDR3 protein: CASSQEPQGPERPNTEAFF
V gene: TRBV7-7; J gene: TRBJ2-7; D gene: -; CDR3 protein: CASSQGGCWDSYEQYF
V gene: TRBV5-1; J gene: TRBJ2-7; D gene: TRBD2; CDR3 protein: CASSLAQRAGGAYEQYF
V gene: TRBV12-3/TRBV12-4; J gene: TRBJ1-1; D gene: TRBD1; CDR3 protein: CASSGDRGFSDTEAFF
V gene: TRBV6-2/TRBV6-3; J gene: TRBJ1-2; D gene: TRBD1; CDR3 protein: CASRRGEPGQGHGYTF
V gene: TRBV9; J gene: TRBJ2-2; D gene: -; CDR3 protein: CASSVERDTNTGELFF
V gene: TRBV9; J gene: TRBJ1-1; D gene: -; CDR3 protein: CASSVAAAGVNTEAFF
V gene: TRBV5-5; J gene: TRBJ1-1; D gene: -; CDR3 protein: CASSLGGSMNTEAFF
V gene: TRBV20-1; J gene: TRBJ2-1; D gene: -; CDR3 protein: CSASAVGVISSYNEQFF
V gene: TRBV9; J gene: TRBJ2-3; D gene: -; CDR3 protein: CASSVGWLSSTDTQYF
V gene: TRBV6-1; J gene: TRBJ1-5; D gene: -; CDR3 protein: CASSDNPQEGTPQHF
V gene: TRBV5-1; J gene: TRBJ2-1; D gene: -; CDR3 protein: CASSTYTSSPYNEQFF
V gene: TRBV27; J gene: TRBJ1-5; D gene: TRBD1; CDR3 protein: CASSPQGTGGNQPQHF
V gene: TRBV4-1; J gene: TRBJ2-5; D gene: -; CDR3 protein: CASSPNPGGPKTQYF
V gene: TRBV27; J gene: TRBJ2-3; D gene: -; CDR3 protein: CASSPTHRGTQYF
V gene: TRBV28; J gene: TRBJ2-7; D gene: -; CDR3 protein: CASSPQLYEQYF
V gene: TRBV7-2; J gene: TRBJ2-7; D gene: TRBD1; CDR3 protein: CASSLAGTGRRGYEQYF
V gene: TRBV29-1; J gene: TRBJ1-1; D gene: -; CDR3 protein: CSVEGEGMNTEAFF
V gene: TRBV5-1; J gene: TRBJ2-4; D gene: -; CDR3 protein: CASSLASFRGKDKNIRYF
V gene: TRBV15; J gene: TRBJ2-7; D gene: -; CDR3 protein: CATSRAWGSAGSYEQYF
V gene: TRBV4-1; J gene: TRBJ2-5; D gene: -; CDR3 protein: CASSHNDRQETQYF
V gene: TRBV5-1; J gene: TRBJ2-5; D gene: -; CDR3 protein: CASSWNTEETQYF
V gene: TRBV28; J gene: TRBJ1-1; D gene: -; CDR3 protein: CASRTTGYPSEAFF
V gene: TRBV28; J gene: TRBJ2-3; D gene: TRBD1; CDR3 protein: CASRRTTGMISDTQYF
V gene: TRBV20-1; J gene: TRBJ2-7; D gene: TRBD2; CDR3 protein: CSARGLAGVWEQYF
V gene: TRBV19; J gene: TRBJ1-1; D gene: -; CDR3 protein: CASSPQGFGTEAFF
V gene: TRBV6-1; J gene: TRBJ1-4; D gene: -; CDR3 protein: CASSASGPLGEKLFF
V gene: TRBV28; J gene: TRBJ1-5; D gene: TRBD1; CDR3 protein: CASSVGQAEYQPQHF
V gene: TRBV28; J gene: TRBJ2-7; D gene: TRBD1; CDR3 protein: CASSLPTGTHEQYF
V gene: TRBV14; J gene: TRBJ1-3; D gene: -; CDR3 protein: CASSHRQDVRYLLPDSGNTIYF
V gene: TRBV27; J gene: TRBJ2-5; D gene: TRBD2; CDR3 protein: CARGPGLAGSETQYF
V gene: TRBV28; J gene: TRBJ2-7; D gene: TRBD2; CDR3 protein: CASSLPSGRAEHEQYF
V gene: TRBV7-2; J gene: TRBJ2-3; D gene: TRBD2; CDR3 protein: CASSYLGLAGGTDTQYF
V gene: TRBV12-3/TRBV12-4; J gene: TRBJ2-1; D gene: -; CDR3 protein: CASSRPGPTNNEQFF
V gene: TRBV11-1; J gene: TRBJ2-1; D gene: -; CDR3 protein: CASSLGLASNEQFF
V gene: TRBV7-2; J gene: TRBJ2-1; D gene: -; CDR3 protein: CASSSRVGGAALNEQFF
V gene: TRBV9; J gene: TRBJ1-6; D gene: -; CDR3 protein: CASSPRLWGDSPLHF
V gene: TRBV20-1; J gene: TRBJ2-2; D gene: TRBD1; CDR3 protein: CSATGQGDTGELFF
V gene: TRBV3-1; J gene: TRBJ2-2; D gene: -; CDR3 protein: CASSPEGNTGELFF
V gene: TRBV30; J gene: TRBJ2-1; D gene: -; CDR3 protein: CAWRDLDEQFF
V gene: TRBV18; J gene: TRBJ1-3; D gene: -; CDR3 protein: CASSPRHEETGNTIYF
V gene: TRBV19; J gene: TRBJ2-3; D gene: TRBD2; CDR3 protein: CASATLAGTSTDTQYF
V gene: TRBV30; J gene: TRBJ1-1; D gene: -; CDR3 protein: CAWSAQAGTEAFF
V gene: TRBV12-3/TRBV12-4; J gene: TRBJ1-2; D gene: TRBD1; CDR3 protein: CASSQGTVTYYGYTF
V gene: TRBV20-1; J gene: TRBJ1-2; D gene: TRBD1; CDR3 protein: CSASPTGDNYGYTF
V gene: TRBV7-9; J gene: TRBJ2-2; D gene: TRBD1; CDR3 protein: CASSGTGPTTGELFF
V gene: TRBV12-3/TRBV12-4; J gene: TRBJ2-2; D gene: TRBD2; CDR3 protein: CAVTSELAGGNTGELFF
V gene: TRBV6-2/TRBV6-3; J gene: TRBJ2-1; D gene: TRBD2; CDR3 protein: CASSPGLAGARMYEQFF